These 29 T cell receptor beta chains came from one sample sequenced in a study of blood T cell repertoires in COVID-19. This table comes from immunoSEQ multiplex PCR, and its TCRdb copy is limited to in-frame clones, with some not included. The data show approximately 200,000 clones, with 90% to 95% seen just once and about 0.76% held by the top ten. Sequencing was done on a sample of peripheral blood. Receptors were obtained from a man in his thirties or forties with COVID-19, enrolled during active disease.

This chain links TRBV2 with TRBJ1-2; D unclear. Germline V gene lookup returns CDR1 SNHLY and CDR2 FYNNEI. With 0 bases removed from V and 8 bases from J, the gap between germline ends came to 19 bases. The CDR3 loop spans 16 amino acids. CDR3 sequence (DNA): TGTGCCAGCAGTGAAGCGTCGGAGAGGGTTTCGAGGGGCTACACCTTC. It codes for CASSEASERVSRGYTF.

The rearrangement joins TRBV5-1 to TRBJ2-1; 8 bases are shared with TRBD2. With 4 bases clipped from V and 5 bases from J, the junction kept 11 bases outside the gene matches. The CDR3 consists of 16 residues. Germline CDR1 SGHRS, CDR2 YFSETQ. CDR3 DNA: TGCGCCAGCAGCCCTCCCCTAGCGGGCATGCACAATGAGCAGTTCTTC. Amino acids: CASSPPLAGMHNEQFF.

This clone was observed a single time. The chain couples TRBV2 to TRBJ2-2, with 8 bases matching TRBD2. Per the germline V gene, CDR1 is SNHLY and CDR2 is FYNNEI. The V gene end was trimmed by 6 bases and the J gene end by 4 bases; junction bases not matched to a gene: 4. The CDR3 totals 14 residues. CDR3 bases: TGTGCCAGCAGGGAACTAGCGGCCACCGGGGAGCTGTTTTTT. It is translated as CASRELAATGELFF.

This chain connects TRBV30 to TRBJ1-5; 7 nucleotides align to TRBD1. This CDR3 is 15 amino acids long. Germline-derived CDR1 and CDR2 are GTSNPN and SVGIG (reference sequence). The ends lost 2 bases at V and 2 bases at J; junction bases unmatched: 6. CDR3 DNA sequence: TGTGCCTGGAGTTGGGGACAGAGGGGCAATCAGCCCCAGCATTTT. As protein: CAWSWGQRGNQPQHF.

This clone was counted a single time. CDR3 nucleotide sequence: TGTGCCAGCAGTTACCCGGGAGCTACCCAAGAGACCCAGTACTTC. Its translation is CASSYPGATQETQYF. The chain combines TRBV6-5 with TRBJ2-5, with D possibly matching TRBD2 (6 bases). The germline V gene has CDR1 MNHEY and CDR2 SVGAGI. V was cut by 2 bases and J by 1 base, with 11 bases left in between. The CDR3 runs 15 residues.

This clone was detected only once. CDR3 protein: CASSPRGTYSTDTQYF. The CDR3 region has the DNA TGTGCCAGCAGCCCAAGAGGGACATATAGCACAGATACGCAGTATTTT. V usage is TRBV11-3 and J usage is TRBJ2-3; a weak D match, TRBD1 (6 bases). This CDR3 has 16 amino acids. The germline CDR1 and CDR2 sequences are SGHNT and YENEEA. Trimming stripped 5 bases from V and 0 bases from J, with 15 bases between.

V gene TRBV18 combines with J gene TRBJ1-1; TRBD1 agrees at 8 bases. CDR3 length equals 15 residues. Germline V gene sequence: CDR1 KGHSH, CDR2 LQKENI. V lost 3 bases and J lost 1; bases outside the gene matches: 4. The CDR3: CASSPGTGRNTEAFF. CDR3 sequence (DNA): TGTGCCAGCTCACCTGGGACAGGCCGGAACACTGAAGCTTTCTTT.

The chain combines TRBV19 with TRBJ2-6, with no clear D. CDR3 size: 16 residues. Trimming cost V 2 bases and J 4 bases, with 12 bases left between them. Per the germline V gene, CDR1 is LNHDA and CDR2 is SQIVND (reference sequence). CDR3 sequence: CASSILGRKGANVLTF. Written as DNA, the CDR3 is TGTGCCAGTAGTATACTAGGAAGGAAAGGGGCCAACGTCCTGACTTTC.

The CDR3: CASSYEGAYNSPLHF. DNA for the CDR3: TGTGCCAGCAGTTACGAGGGAGCTTATAATTCACCCCTCCACTTT. The rearrangement uses TRBV6-5 and TRBJ1-6; D remains ambiguous. The CDR3 is 15 residues long. The V end was cut by 2 bases, the J end by 4 bases, with 9 bases between. Germline V gene sequence: CDR1 MNHEY, CDR2 SVGAGI.

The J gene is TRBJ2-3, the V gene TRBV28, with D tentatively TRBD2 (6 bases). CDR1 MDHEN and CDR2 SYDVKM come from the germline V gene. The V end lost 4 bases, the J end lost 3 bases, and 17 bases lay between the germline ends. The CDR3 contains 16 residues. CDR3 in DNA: TGTGCCAGCAGTTCACCTATTGGGGGAGGTACAGATACGCAGTATTTT. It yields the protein CASSSPIGGGTDTQYF.

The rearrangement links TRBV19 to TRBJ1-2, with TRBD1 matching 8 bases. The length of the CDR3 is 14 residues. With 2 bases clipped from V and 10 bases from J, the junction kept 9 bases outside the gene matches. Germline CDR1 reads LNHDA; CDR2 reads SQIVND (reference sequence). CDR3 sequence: CASSILDRELDYTF. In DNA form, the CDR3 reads TGTGCCAGTAGTATACTGGACAGGGAGCTTGACTACACCTTC.

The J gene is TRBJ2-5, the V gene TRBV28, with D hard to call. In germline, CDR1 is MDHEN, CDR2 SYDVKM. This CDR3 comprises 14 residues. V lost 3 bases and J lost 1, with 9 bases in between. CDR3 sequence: CASSLGSRQETQYF. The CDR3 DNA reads TGTGCCAGCAGTTTGGGTAGCCGCCAAGAGACCCAGTACTTC.

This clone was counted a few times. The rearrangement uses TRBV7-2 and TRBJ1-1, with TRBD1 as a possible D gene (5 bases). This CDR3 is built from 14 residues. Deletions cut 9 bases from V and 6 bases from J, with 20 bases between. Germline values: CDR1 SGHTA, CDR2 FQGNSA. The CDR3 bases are TGTGCCAGTACGCAATACCGGGTAGGGGCTGAAGCTTTCTTT. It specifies CASTQYRVGAEAFF.

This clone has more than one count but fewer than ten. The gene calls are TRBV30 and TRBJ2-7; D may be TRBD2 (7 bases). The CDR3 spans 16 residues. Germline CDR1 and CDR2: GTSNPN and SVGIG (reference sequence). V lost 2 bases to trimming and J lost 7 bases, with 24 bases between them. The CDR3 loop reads CAWSPLGGGASGEQYF. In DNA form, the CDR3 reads TGTGCCTGGAGTCCCCTAGGAGGGGGGGCGTCGGGTGAGCAGTACTTC. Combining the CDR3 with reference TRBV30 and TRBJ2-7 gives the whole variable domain SQTIHQWPATLVQPVGSPLSLECTVEGTSNPNLYWYRQAAGRGLQLLFYSVGIGQISSEVPQNLSASRPQDRQFILSSKKLLLSDSGFYLCAWSPLGGGASGEQYFGPGTRLTVT.

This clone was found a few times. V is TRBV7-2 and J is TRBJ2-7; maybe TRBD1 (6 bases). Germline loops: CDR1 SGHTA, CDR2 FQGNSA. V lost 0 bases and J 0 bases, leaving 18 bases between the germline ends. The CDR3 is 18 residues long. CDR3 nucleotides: TGTGCCAGCAGCTTAGCGGCAGGGAACAGGGAGAGCTCCTACGAGCAGTACTTC. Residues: CASSLAAGNRESSYEQYF.

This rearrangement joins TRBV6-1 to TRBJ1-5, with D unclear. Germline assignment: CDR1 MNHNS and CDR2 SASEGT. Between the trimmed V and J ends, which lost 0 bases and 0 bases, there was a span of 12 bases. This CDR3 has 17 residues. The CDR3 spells CASSEALGGYSNQPQHF. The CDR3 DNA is TGTGCCAGCAGTGAAGCATTGGGAGGGTATAGCAATCAGCCCCAGCATTTT.

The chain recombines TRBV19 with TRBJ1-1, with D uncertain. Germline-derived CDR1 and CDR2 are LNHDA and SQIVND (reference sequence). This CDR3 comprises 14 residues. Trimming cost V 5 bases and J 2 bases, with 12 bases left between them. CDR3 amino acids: CASSFGGLNTEAFF. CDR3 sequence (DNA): TGTGCCAGTAGTTTTGGTGGGCTTAACACTGAAGCTTTCTTT.

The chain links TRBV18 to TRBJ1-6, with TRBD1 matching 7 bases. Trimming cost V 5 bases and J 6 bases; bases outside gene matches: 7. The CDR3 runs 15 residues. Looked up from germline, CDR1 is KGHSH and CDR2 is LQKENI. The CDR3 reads CASSTRQGPNSPLHF. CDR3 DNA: TGTGCCAGCTCAACCCGACAGGGTCCTAATTCACCCCTCCACTTT.

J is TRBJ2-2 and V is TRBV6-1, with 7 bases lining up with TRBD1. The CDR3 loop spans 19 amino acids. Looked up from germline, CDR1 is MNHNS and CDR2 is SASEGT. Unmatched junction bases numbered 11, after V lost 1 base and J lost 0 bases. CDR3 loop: CASSEGQGYWRTNTGELFF. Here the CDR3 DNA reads TGTGCCAGCAGTGAAGGACAGGGTTATTGGCGAACGAACACCGGGGAGCTGTTTTTT.

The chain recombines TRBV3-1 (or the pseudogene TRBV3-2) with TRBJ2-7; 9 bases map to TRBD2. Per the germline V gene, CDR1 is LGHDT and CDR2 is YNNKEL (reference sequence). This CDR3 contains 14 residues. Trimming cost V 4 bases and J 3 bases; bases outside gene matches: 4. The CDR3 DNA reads TGTGCCAGCAGCCTCCGCGGGGGGGGCTACGAGCAGTACTTC. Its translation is CASSLRGGGYEQYF.

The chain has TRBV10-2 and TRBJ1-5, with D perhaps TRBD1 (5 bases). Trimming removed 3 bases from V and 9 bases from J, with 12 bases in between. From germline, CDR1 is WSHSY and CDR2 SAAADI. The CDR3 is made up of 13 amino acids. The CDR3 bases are TGCGCCAGCAGTGAACTCCAGGGATGGCCCCAGCATTTT. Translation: CASSELQGWPQHF.

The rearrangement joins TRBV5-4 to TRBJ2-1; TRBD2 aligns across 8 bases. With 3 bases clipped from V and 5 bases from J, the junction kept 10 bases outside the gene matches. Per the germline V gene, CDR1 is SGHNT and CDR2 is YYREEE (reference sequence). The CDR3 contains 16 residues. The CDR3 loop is CASSSAAGLDNNEQFF. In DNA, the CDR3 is TGTGCCAGCAGCTCCGCGGCGGGACTAGACAACAATGAGCAGTTCTTC.

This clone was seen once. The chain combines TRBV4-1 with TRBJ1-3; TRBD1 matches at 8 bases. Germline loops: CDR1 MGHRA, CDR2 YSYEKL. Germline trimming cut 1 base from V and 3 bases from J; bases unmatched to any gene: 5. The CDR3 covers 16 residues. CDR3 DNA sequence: TGCGCCAGCAGCCAAGCGGACAGGGCGAGTGGAAACACCATATATTTT. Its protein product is CASSQADRASGNTIYF.

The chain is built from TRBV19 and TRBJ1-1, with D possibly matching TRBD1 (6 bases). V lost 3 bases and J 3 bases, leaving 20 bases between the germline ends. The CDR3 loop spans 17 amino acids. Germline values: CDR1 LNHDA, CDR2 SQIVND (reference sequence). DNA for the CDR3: TGTGCCAGTAGTATGAGGGGGGGCAAGCGTTGGGACACTGAAGCTTTCTTT. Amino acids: CASSMRGGKRWDTEAFF.

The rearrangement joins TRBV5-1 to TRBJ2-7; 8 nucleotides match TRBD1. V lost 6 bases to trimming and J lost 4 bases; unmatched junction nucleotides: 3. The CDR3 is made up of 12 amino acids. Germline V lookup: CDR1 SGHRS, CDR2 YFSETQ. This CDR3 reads CASTGGKYEQYF. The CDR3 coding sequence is TGCGCCAGCACAGGGGGCAAATACGAGCAGTACTTC.

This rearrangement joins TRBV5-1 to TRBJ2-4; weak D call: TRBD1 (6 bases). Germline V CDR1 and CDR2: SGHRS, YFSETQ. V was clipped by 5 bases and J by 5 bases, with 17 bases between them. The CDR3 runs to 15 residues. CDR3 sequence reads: CASSPGHTGQNIQYF. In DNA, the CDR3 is TGCGCCAGCAGTCCGGGACATACGGGCCAAAACATTCAGTACTTC.

In DNA, the CDR3 is TGTGCCAGCAGCTTGGAGGGGCGGGGCTCTGGAAACACCATATATTTT. Amino acid sequence: CASSLEGRGSGNTIYF. The rearrangement uses TRBV5-6 and TRBJ1-3; D perhaps matches TRBD1 (5 bases). CDR3 size: 16 residues. Trimming cost V 0 bases and J 0 bases, with 10 bases left between them. Germline V gene lookup returns CDR1 SGHDT and CDR2 YYEEEE.

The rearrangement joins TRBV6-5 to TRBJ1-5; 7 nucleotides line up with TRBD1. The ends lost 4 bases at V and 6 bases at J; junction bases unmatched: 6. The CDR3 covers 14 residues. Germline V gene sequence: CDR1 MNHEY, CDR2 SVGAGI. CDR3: CASSSRQGGQPQHF. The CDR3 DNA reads TGTGCCAGCAGTTCCCGACAGGGAGGTCAGCCCCAGCATTTT.

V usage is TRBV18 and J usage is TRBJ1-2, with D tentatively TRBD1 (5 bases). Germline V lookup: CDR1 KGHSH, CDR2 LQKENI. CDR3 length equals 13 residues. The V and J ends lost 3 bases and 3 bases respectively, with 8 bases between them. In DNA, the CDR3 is TGTGCCAGCTCACCTGGGACTGACTATGGCTACACCTTC. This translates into CASSPGTDYGYTF.